This T cell receptor beta chain was recorded in a study of blood T cell repertoires in COVID-19. Overall study context: Samples taken during acute and convalescent COVID-19 were collected in the United States, Italy and Spain. T cells, B-cell-depleted T cells, or PBMCs provided the cDNA or gDNA that served as material.

In the study's own analysis: Amplifying reference gene primers gave estimates of nucleated cell counts. The method was immunoSEQ multiplex PCR; TCRdb's version includes in-frame clones alone and lacks a portion of them. That table furnishes V, J and clone size, whereas the DNA furnished D and trimming. The sample lists 40,000 to 55,000 clones; more than 70% were seen once. There are 14 residues in the CDR3. Germline V lookup: CDR1 MGHRA, CDR2 YSYEKL. Trimming took 5 bases from V and 4 from J, leaving 12 bases between them. J is TRBJ1-5 and V is TRBV4-1; D possibly corresponds to TRBD1 (6 bases). Sequencing used peripheral blood. The sequence was collected from a human donor in a cohort sampled during active COVID-19. CDR3 DNA sequence: TGCGCCAGCAGCGCCTCCACAGGGAATCAGCCCCAGCATTTT. Its translation: CASSASTGNQPQHF.